Presented here are 25 T cell receptor beta chains from one specimen sequenced in a study of blood T cells in healthy people across ages. Together with a sample-barcoded 5' primer, a J-beta primer mix was included in a second PCR lasting about 7 to 12 cycles. TCRdb ran MiXCR on the 5' RACE reads and lists one entry per CDR3 protein. The sample comprises roughly 800,000 distinct CDR3 sequences, 58% of which are singletons, and approximately 20% rests with the top ten. Specimen: blood. These receptors were obtained from a man aged 25 to 45 in good health.

This rearrangement joins TRBV29-1 to TRBJ2-3; TRBD2 agrees at 9 bases. V lost 4 bases, J lost 1 base, and 12 bases stayed unmatched. The CDR3 has 17 residues. From germline, CDR1 is SQVTM and CDR2 ANQGSEA. CDR3 protein: CSVGGAGGPFGTDTQYF. The DNA for the CDR3 is TGCAGCGTTGGAGGCGCGGGAGGGCCATTCGGCACAGATACGCAGTATTTT.

The chain combines TRBV6-2 or TRBV6-3 with TRBJ2-4; weak D call: TRBD1 (6 bases). Germline loops: CDR1 MNHEY, CDR2 SVGEGT. The CDR3 runs 16 residues. Trimming took off 5 bases at V and 0 bases at J, with 14 bases between the two ends. The CDR3 is CASSGGRNVAKNIQYF. In DNA, the CDR3 is TGTGCCAGCAGTGGGGGCCGAAACGTAGCCAAAAACATTCAGTACTTC.

This clonotype was seen a handful of times. V and J are TRBV5-1 and TRBJ1-1; 9 positions agree with TRBD1. Unmatched junction bases numbered 9, after V lost 4 bases and J lost 5 bases. From germline, CDR1 is SGHRS and CDR2 YFSETQ. This CDR3 comprises 15 residues. The CDR3 DNA reads as TGCGCCAGCAGCCCTCCCCTGACAGGGGGGACTGAAGCTTTCTTT. Amino acids: CASSPPLTGGTEAFF.

This clonotype came up a few times. The chain has TRBV7-2 and TRBJ2-3; no reliable D call. Germline V lookup: CDR1 SGHTA, CDR2 FQGNSA. Trimming left V 2 bases short and J 2 bases short, with 8 bases between. CDR3 length equals 14 residues. The CDR3 sequence: CASSLISPTDTQYF. The CDR3 DNA sequence: TGTGCCAGCAGCTTAATTAGCCCCACAGATACGCAGTATTTT.

The chain is built from TRBV20-1 and TRBJ2-3, with unresolved D. Germline CDR1 DFQATT, CDR2 SNEGSKA (reference sequence). Trimming shortened V by 4 bases and J by 0 bases, and 11 bases separated the two germline ends. This CDR3 is built from 14 residues. CDR3 protein: CSAIAQPSTDTQYF. CDR3 sequence (DNA): TGCAGTGCTATCGCGCAACCGAGCACAGATACGCAGTATTTT.

The chain combines TRBV6-6 with TRBJ2-1; TRBD1 or TRBD2 may be the D gene (5 bases each). Germline lookup yields CDR1 MNHNY and CDR2 SVGAGI (reference sequence). This CDR3 has 15 amino acids. Between the trimmed V and J ends, which lost 5 bases and 8 bases, there was a span of 19 bases. The CDR3 DNA follows: TGTGCCAGCAGTCCCTCGAAGGGGAGTATGGATGAGCAGTTCTTC. Amino acid sequence: CASSPSKGSMDEQFF.

The genes are TRBV20-1 and TRBJ2-1; D not certain. The J call may be faulty, since TRBJ2-7 better matches the DNA end. Germline CDR1 and CDR2: DFQATT and SNEGSKA (reference sequence). The CDR3 is made up of 14 amino acids. CDR3 in amino acids: CSARGFGAYNEQYF. The CDR3 nucleotides read TGCAGTGCTAGGGGGTTCGGAGCCTACAATGAGCAGTACTTC.

The chain is built from TRBV20-1 and TRBJ2-3; D might be TRBD2 (5 bases). Germline V gene lookup returns CDR1 DFQATT and CDR2 SNEGSKA (reference sequence). The CDR3 covers 17 residues. The V end was cut by 6 bases, the J end by 1 base, with 23 bases between. Here the CDR3 DNA reads TGCAGTGCCCGCGCGGGCCACCCCCTTACACGCACAGATACGCAGTATTTT. Its translation: CSARAGHPLTRTDTQYF.

V usage is TRBV7-2 and J usage is TRBJ2-3; D is possibly TRBD1 (6 bases). The germline V gene has CDR1 SGHTA and CDR2 FQGNSA. This CDR3 has 11 residues. Trimming left V 5 bases short and J 8 bases short, with 8 bases between. The CDR3 DNA is TGTGCCAGCAGCCGACAGGTTACGCAGTATTTT. Its translation is CASSRQVTQYF.

This sequence joins TRBV20-1 and TRBJ2-1; 9 bases agree with TRBD1. CDR3 size: 14 residues. Germline V gives CDR1 DFQATT, CDR2 SNEGSKA (reference sequence). V lost 6 bases to trimming and J lost 6 bases; unmatched junction nucleotides: 9. CDR3 region: CSAPQGQGRNEQFF. As DNA, the CDR3 is TGCAGTGCCCCCCAGGGACAGGGACGCAATGAGCAGTTCTTC.

The CDR3 region has the DNA TGTGCCAGCAGCTTAGGGCAGCGGAGGACCTACGAGCAGTACTTC. Protein: CASSLGQRRTYEQYF. This sequence joins TRBV7-2 and TRBJ2-7, with D possibly TRBD2 on 5 matching bases. V shed 1 base and J shed 2 bases, with 12 bases lying between them. CDR1 and CDR2 from the germline V gene are SGHTA and FQGNSA. CDR3 length: 15 amino acids.

This sequence joins TRBV9 and TRBJ2-1; D perhaps matches TRBD2 (6 bases). Germline CDR1 is SGDLS and CDR2 is YYNGEE. This CDR3 region has 16 residues. V shed 0 bases and J shed 3 bases, with 13 bases lying between them. CDR3 amino acids: CASSVGTGVGYNEQFF. The CDR3 bases are TGTGCCAGCAGCGTAGGGACGGGAGTGGGCTACAATGAGCAGTTCTTC.

The chain links TRBV7-2 to TRBJ2-1, with a weak D call TRBD1 (5 bases). The CDR3 spans 13 residues. Trimming cost V 5 bases and J 13 bases, with 18 bases left between them. Germline V gene data show CDR1 as SGHTA and CDR2 as FQGNSA. The CDR3 region has the DNA TGTGCCAGCAGCCTCGCAGGGATTGAGACCCAGTTCTTC. Its translation is CASSLAGIETQFF.

The chain uses TRBV7-9 and TRBJ2-4; D possibly corresponds to TRBD1 (6 bases). V shed 6 bases and J shed 13 bases, with 16 bases lying between them. The germline V gene has CDR1 SEHNR and CDR2 FQNEAQ (reference sequence). This CDR3 has 12 amino acids. The CDR3: CASRIQGSEQYF. Here the CDR3 DNA reads TGTGCCAGCAGAATACAGGGCTCGGAGCAGTACTTC.

This clonotype was seen only a few times. The rearrangement joins TRBV20-1 to TRBJ1-1; D is perhaps TRBD1 (5 bases). Per germline, CDR1 DFQATT and CDR2 SNEGSKA (reference sequence). With 2 bases removed from V and 2 bases from J, the gap between germline ends came to 12 bases. This CDR3 comprises 14 residues. The CDR3 reads CSARRTGQNTEAFF. CDR3 coding DNA: TGCAGTGCTAGACGCACCGGACAAAACACTGAAGCTTTCTTT.

The V call is TRBV20-1, the J call TRBJ2-7; either TRBD1 or TRBD2 may supply D (5 bases each). Judging by the DNA end, TRBJ2-5 fits better; the J call may be wrong. The CDR3 sequence is 12 residues long. The germline V gene has CDR1 DFQATT and CDR2 SNEGSKA (reference sequence). Here the CDR3 reads CSGLRGSETQYF. The CDR3 region has the DNA TGCAGTGGACTGAGGGGTTCCGAGACCCAGTACTTC.

The chain is built from TRBV15 and TRBJ2-1; 8 bases are a match to TRBD2. CDR1 and CDR2 from the germline V gene are LNHNV and YYDKDF (reference sequence). The J segment lost 5 bases and the V segment lost 5 bases, leaving 17 bases of the junction unmatched. This CDR3 spans 18 amino acids. As DNA, the CDR3 is TGTGCCACCAGCGGAAATGCCCGCACACTAGCGGAGCACAATGAGCAGTTCTTC. Translation: CATSGNARTLAEHNEQFF.

The chain carries TRBV7-2 and TRBJ2-1, with unresolved D. The CDR3 spans 14 residues. Germline CDR1 reads SGHTA; CDR2 reads FQGNSA. V was clipped by 8 bases and J by 6 bases, with 17 bases between them. The CDR3 DNA reads as TGTGCCAGCGGTACAGTCGCATTTCCCAATGAGCAGTTCTTC. It is translated as CASGTVAFPNEQFF.

The chain is built from TRBV20-1 and TRBJ2-1, with D possibly being TRBD2 (7 bases). This CDR3 region has 16 residues. Germline V gene lookup returns CDR1 DFQATT and CDR2 SNEGSKA (reference sequence). V gave up 5 bases and J gave up 2 bases, with 19 bases separating them. Here the CDR3 DNA reads TGCAGTGCTCCCTTCTTGACGGGGGGCGCCTACAATGAGCAGTTCTTC. This codes for CSAPFLTGGAYNEQFF.

This clonotype was picked up a small number of times. The chain employs TRBV9 and TRBJ2-5; no reliable D call. The CDR3 length is 14 residues. V was shortened by 0 bases and J by 5 bases, with 11 bases between the two germline ends. Germline CDR1 SGDLS, CDR2 YYNGEE. The CDR3 DNA reads TGTGCCAGCAGCGTAGTTCCGAGTTACGAGACCCAGTACTTC. Its translation is CASSVVPSYETQYF. The whole variable domain, filled in from reference TRBV9 and TRBJ2-5, reads DSGVTQTPKHLITATGQRVTLRCSPRSGDLSVYWYQQSLDQGLQFLIQYYNGEERAKGNILERFSAQQFPDLHSELNLSSLELGDSALYFCASSVVPSYETQYFGPGTRLLVL.

The chain recombines TRBV20-1 with TRBJ1-2, with no clear D. Germline V gives CDR1 DFQATT, CDR2 SNEGSKA (reference sequence). This CDR3 contains 13 residues. Trimming pared 0 bases from V and 10 bases from J, leaving 15 bases between. CDR3 region: CSARDGRQRTYTF. DNA of the CDR3: TGCAGTGCTAGAGATGGAAGACAACGGACCTACACCTTC.

Worth noting for this clonotype: The junction departs from germline at one end; a sequencing error may be responsible. The V gene is TRBV10-3, the J gene TRBJ2-7; 8 bases fit TRBD2. Germline V CDR1 and CDR2: ENHRY, SYGVKD. CDR3 length: 14 residues. The CDR3 nucleotides are TGTGTCATCAGTTACGGCGGGGGGACCTACGAGCAGTACTTC. As protein: CVISYGGGTYEQYF.

This clonotype was counted only a few times. The CDR3 bases are TGTGCCAGCGGCGACCGGTCTAGCACAGATACGCAGTATTTT. It specifies CASGDRSSTDTQYF. V and J are TRBV3-1 and TRBJ2-3; D uncertain. Trimming left V 8 bases short and J 0 bases short, with 12 bases between. CDR3 length: 14 amino acids. CDR1 LGHDT and CDR2 YNNKEL come from the germline V gene (reference sequence).

This chain uses TRBV11-1 with TRBJ2-3; D is perhaps TRBD1 (6 bases). V was cut by 3 bases and J by 1 base, with 11 bases left in between. The CDR3 extends over 15 amino acids. Germline V gives CDR1 SGHAT, CDR2 FQDESV (reference sequence). This CDR3 reads CASSFGGQRTDTQYF. CDR3 DNA sequence: TGTGCCAGCAGCTTTGGAGGACAGCGCACAGATACGCAGTATTTT.

There are many counts of this clonotype. The chain joins TRBV7-3 to TRBJ2-1; no clear D. Trimming shortened V by 5 bases and J by 0 bases, and 8 bases separated the two germline ends. The CDR3 runs 14 residues. Germline assignment: CDR1 SGHTA and CDR2 FQGTGA. CDR3 residues: CASSPSASYNEQFF. CDR3 nucleotides: TGTGCCAGCAGCCCTTCGGCCTCCTACAATGAGCAGTTCTTC. Filled out from reference TRBV7-3 and TRBJ2-1, the complete variable domain reads GAGVSQTPSNKVTEKGKYVELRCDPISGHTALYWYRQSLGQGPEFLIYFQGTGAADDSGLPNDRFFAVRPEGSVSTLKIQRTERGDSAVYLCASSPSASYNEQFFGPGTRLTVL.